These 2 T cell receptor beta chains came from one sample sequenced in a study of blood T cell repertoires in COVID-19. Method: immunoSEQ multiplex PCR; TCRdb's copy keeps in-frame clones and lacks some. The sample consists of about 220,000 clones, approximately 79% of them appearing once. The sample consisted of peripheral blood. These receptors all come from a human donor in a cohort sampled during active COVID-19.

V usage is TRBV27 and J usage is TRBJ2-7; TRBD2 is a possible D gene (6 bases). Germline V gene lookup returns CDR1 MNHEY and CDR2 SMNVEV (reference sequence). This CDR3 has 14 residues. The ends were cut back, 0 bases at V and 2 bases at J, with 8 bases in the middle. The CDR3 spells CASSLSGLTYEQYF. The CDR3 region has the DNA TGTGCCAGCAGTTTATCCGGACTAACCTACGAGCAGTACTTC.

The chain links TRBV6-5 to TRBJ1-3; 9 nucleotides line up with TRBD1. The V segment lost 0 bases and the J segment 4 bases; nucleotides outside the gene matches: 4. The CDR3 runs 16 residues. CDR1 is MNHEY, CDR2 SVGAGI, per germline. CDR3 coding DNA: TGTGCCAGCAGTTACTCCGGGACAGGGTCCGGAAACACCATATATTTT. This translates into CASSYSGTGSGNTIYF.